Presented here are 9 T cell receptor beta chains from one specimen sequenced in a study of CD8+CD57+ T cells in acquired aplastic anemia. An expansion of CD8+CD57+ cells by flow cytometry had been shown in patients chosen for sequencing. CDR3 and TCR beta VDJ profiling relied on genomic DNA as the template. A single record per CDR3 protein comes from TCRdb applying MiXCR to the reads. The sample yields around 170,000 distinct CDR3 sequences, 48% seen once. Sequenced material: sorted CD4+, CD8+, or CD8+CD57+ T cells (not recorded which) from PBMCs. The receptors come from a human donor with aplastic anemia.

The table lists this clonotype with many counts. CDR3 sequence (DNA): TGTGCCAGCAGTAGCTTGGGTCAGCCCCAGCATTTT. It yields the protein CASSSLGQPQHF. This chain links TRBV6-5 with TRBJ1-5; D unclear. CDR1 is MNHEY and CDR2 is SVGAGI in the germline V gene. The CDR3 is made up of 12 amino acids. Trimming took off 5 bases at V and 6 bases at J, with 8 bases between the two ends.

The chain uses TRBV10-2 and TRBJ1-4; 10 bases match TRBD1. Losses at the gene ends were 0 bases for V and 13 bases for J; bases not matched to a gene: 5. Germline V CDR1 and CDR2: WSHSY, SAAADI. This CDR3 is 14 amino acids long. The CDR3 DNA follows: TGCGCCAGCAGTGAGTCAGGACAGGGGGGTCGACTGTTTTTT. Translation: CASSESGQGGRLFF.

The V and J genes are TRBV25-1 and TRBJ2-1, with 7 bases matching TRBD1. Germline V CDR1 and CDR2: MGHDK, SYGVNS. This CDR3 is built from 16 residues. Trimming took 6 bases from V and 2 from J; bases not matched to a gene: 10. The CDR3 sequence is CASSLALRGPYNEQFF. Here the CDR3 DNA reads TGTGCCAGCAGCTTAGCATTAAGGGGGCCCTACAATGAGCAGTTCTTC.

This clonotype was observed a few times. The DNA for the CDR3 is TGTGCCAGCCCAGACAGGAAGAATTCACCCCTCCACTTT. Amino acids: CASPDRKNSPLHF. The chain uses TRBV2 and TRBJ1-6, with D perhaps matching TRBD1 (6 bases). Germline V gene sequence: CDR1 SNHLY, CDR2 FYNNEI. This CDR3 is built from 13 residues. Trimming shortened V by 8 bases and J by 7 bases, and 12 bases separated the two germline ends.

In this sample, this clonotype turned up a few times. The DNA of the CDR3 is TGTGCCAGCAGTGATTGGGACAGGACTTACAATGAGCAGTTCTTC. Translating it yields CASSDWDRTYNEQFF. V and J are TRBV6-2 or TRBV6-3 and TRBJ2-1; 8 nucleotides agree with TRBD1. With V trimmed by 5 bases and J by 4 bases, 7 bases remained unmatched. This CDR3 is built from 15 residues. CDR1 MNHEY and CDR2 SVGEGT come from the germline V gene.

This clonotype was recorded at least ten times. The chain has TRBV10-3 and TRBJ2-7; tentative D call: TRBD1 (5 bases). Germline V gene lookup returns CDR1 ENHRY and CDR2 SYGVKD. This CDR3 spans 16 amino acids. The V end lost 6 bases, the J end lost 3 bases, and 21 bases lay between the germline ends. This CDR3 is CAIRDIAERPYYEQYF. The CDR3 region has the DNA TGTGCCATCAGGGACATCGCCGAGAGGCCCTACTACGAGCAGTACTTC.

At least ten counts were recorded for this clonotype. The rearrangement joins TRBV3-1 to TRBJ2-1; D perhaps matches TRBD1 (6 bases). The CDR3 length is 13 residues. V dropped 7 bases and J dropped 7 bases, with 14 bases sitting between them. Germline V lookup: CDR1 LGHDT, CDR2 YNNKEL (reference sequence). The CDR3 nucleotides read TGTGCCAGCATGCTCCAAAGGGGGAATGAGCAGTTCTTC. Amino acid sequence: CASMLQRGNEQFF.

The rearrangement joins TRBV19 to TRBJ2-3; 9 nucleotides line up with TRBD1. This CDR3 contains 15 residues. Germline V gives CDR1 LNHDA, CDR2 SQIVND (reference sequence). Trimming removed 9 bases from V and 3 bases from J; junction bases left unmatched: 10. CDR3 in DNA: TGTGCCAGCCGGGACAGGGCACTAGTTACAGATACGCAGTATTTT. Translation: CASRDRALVTDTQYF.

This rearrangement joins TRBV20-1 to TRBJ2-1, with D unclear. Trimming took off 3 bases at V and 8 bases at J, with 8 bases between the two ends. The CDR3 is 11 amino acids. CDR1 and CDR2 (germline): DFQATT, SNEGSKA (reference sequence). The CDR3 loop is CSASTGYEQFF. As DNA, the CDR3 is TGCAGTGCTAGTACGGGCTATGAGCAGTTCTTC.